The entry below describes one T cell receptor beta chain. Its antigen is undetermined. The data originate from a study of blood T cells in healthy people across ages. General study findings and limits: The percentage of naive T cells correlated strongly with TCR beta diversity.

This CDR3 has 17 residues. Germline CDR1 LGHDT, CDR2 YNNKEL (reference sequence). J was trimmed by 0 bases and V by 2 bases; bases with no gene match: 8. A J-beta primer mix and a sample-barcoded 5' primer were used in a second PCR of roughly 6 to 11 cycles. TCRdb redid the calling of the 5' RACE reads with MiXCR, one entry per CDR3 protein. The sample shows 750,000 to 950,000 distinct CDR3 sequences, about 48% of them seen only once. The sequenced material came from blood. The chain employs TRBV3-1 and TRBJ2-3; 7 bases match TRBD2. The TCR comes from an older man in good health. Written as DNA, the CDR3 is TGTGCCAGCAGCCAAACAAAAAATAGCGGGAGCACAGATACGCAGTATTTT. Translated: CASSQTKNSGSTDTQYF.